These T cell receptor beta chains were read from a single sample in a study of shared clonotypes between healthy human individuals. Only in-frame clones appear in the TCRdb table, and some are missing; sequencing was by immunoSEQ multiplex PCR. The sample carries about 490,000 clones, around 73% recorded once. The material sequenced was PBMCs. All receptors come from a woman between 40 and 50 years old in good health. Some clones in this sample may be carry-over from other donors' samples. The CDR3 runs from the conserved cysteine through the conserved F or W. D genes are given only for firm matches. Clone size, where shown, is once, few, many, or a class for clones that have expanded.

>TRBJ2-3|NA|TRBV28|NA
TGTGCCAGCAGACAGACCAGCACAGATACGCAGTATTTT
CASRQTSTDTQYF
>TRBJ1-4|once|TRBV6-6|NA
TGTGCCAGCAGCCGCGGAGGGGCTAATGAAAAACTGTTTTTT
CASSRGGANEKLFF
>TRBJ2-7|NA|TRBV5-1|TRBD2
TGCGCCAGCAGCCTCGGATGGCTAGCGGGAGAAGCGAACTACGAGCAGTACTTC
CASSLGWLAGEANYEQYF
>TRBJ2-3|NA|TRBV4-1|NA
TGCGCCAGCAGCCGAAACGATGATACGCAGTATTTT
CASSRNDDTQYF
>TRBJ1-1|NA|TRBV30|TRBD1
TGTGCCTGGAGTGTACCCCCCAGGGGGCGAGGAGACACTGAAGCTTTCTTT
CAWSVPPRGRGDTEAFF
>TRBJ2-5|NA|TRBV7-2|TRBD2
TGTGCCAGCAGCCCAGGACTAGCGGGGATCCAAGAGACCCAGTACTTC
CASSPGLAGIQETQYF
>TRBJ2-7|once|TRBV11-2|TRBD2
TGTGCCAGCACCCTGGGACTAGCGGGAGTCAGGGAGCAGTACTTC
CASTLGLAGVREQYF
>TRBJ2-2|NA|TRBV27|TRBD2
TGTGCCAGCAGTTACTCTGGTCCTAGCGGGGACCCCACCGGGGAGCTGTTTTTT
CASSYSGPSGDPTGELFF
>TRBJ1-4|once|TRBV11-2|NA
TGTGCCAGCAGCTTAGATAAATACAGGGATTATGCTGGTAATGAAAAACTGTTTTTT
CASSLDKYRDYAGNEKLFF
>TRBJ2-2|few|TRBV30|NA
TGTGCCTGGAGTATACCGGTAACGGAGCTGTTTTTT
CAWSIPVTELFF
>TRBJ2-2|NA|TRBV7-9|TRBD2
TGTGCCAGCAGCCCGGGACTAGCATCCAACGGGGAGCTGTTTTTT
CASSPGLASNGELFF
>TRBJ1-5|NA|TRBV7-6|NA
TGTGCCAGCAGCTATGGTAGCAATCAGCCCCAGCATTTT
CASSYGSNQPQHF
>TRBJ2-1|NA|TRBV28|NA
TGTGCCAGCAGTTTGCCGGGAGAAGCCTCCTACAATGAGCAGTTCTTC
CASSLPGEASYNEQFF
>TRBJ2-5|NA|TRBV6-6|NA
TGTGCCAGCAGTTCCCAGGGAGGAGAGACCCAGTACTTC
CASSSQGGETQYF
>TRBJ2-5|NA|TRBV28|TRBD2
TGTGCCAGCAGGCTAGGGGGGACTAGCGGGATTCCGTACTTC
CASRLGGTSGIPYF
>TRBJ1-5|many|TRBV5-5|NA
TGTGCCAGCAGCGGGGGGGCGGTCAATAGCAATCAGCCCCAGCATTTT
CASSGGAVNSNQPQHF
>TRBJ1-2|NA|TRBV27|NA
TGTGCCAGCAGTTCTTCCAACTATGGCTACACCTTC
CASSSSNYGYTF
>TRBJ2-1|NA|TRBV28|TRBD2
TGTGCCAGCAGTCAACCAAGCACGGGACTAGCGAGTCTTTACAATGAGCAGTTCTTC
CASSQPSTGLASLYNEQFF
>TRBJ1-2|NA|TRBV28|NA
TGTGCCAGCAGTTTATGGGCAGGGTCGGACCTGGGGTATGGCTACACCTTC
CASSLWAGSDLGYGYTF
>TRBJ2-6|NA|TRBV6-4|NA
TGTGCCAGCAGTGCGGAACTTGGCTCTGGGGCCAACGTCCTGACTTTC
CASSAELGSGANVLTF
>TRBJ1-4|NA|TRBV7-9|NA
TGTGCCAGCAGCCTCGACCAGGGGTCTAATGAAAAACTGTTTTTT
CASSLDQGSNEKLFF
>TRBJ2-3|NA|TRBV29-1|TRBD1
TGCAGCGTTGAGACAGGGGTTGCCACAGATACGCAGTATTTT
CSVETGVATDTQYF
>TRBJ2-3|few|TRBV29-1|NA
TGCAGCGTTGCTCGGAACCCGGGGAGCACAGATACGCAGTATTTT
CSVARNPGSTDTQYF
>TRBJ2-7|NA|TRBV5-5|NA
TGTGCCAGCAGCACGATCGTCGGGAACTCCTACGAGCAGTACTTC
CASSTIVGNSYEQYF
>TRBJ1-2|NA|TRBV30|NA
TGTGCCTGGACCGCCGACCTAAACTATGGCTACACCTTC
CAWTADLNYGYTF
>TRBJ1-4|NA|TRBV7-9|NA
TGTGCCAGCTCCCCGTTTGGGGGGGGAACCACTAATGAAAAACTGTTTTTT
CASSPFGGGTTNEKLFF
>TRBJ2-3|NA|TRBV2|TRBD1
TGTGCCAGCAGGAGAAGGACAGGGCGGACAGATACGCAGTATTTT
CASRRRTGRTDTQYF
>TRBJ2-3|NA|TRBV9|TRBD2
TGTGCCAGCAGCGTGGGAAGGACTAGCGTCACAGATACGCAGTATTTT
CASSVGRTSVTDTQYF
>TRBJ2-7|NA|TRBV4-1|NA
TGCGCCAGCAGAACCATTGTTGGCGGGCTCTACGAGCAGTACTTC
CASRTIVGGLYEQYF
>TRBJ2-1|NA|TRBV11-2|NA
TGTGCCAGCAGCTTAGATACGGGACCCTACAATGAGCAGTTCTTC
CASSLDTGPYNEQFF
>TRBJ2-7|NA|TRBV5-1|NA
TGCGCCAGCAGTTTCATGGCCGGCTACGAGCAGTACTTC
CASSFMAGYEQYF
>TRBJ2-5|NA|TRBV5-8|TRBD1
TGTGCCAGCAGCTCCGACAGGGGGTCCCAAGAGACCCAGTACTTC
CASSSDRGSQETQYF
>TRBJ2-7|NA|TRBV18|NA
TGTGCCAGCTCCCCAGGCCCGGGTCCCTTCTCGGGGAACTACGAGCAGTACTTC
CASSPGPGPFSGNYEQYF
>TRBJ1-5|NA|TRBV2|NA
TGTGCCAGCAGTTTTCGCACAGTAAAGCTTCATCAGCCCCAGCATTTT
CASSFRTVKLHQPQHF
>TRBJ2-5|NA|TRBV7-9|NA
TGTGCCAGCAGCTTTGTCAGAGAGACCCAGTACTTC
CASSFVRETQYF
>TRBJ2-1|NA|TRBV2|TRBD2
TGTGCCAGCAGTACGGGACTAAACAATGAGCAGTTCTTC
CASSTGLNNEQFF
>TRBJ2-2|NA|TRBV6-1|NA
TGTGCCAGCAGTGCTATTCAGGGTTCCGGGGAGCTGTTTTTT
CASSAIQGSGELFF
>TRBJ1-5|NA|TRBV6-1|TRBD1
TGTGCCAGCAGTGAATTATTTTGGTCCGGGGACAGGTCAAATCAGCCCCAGCATTTT
CASSELFWSGDRSNQPQHF
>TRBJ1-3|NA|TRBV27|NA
TGTGCCAGCAGCCCCGGGGGGGACCACTCTGGAATCACCATATATTTT
CASSPGGDHSGITIYF